This is a list of T cell receptor beta chains from one sample in a study of T cell responses to AZD1222 COVID-19 vaccine. Profiled with immunoSEQ multiplex PCR; TCRdb holds only in-frame clones, not every one. Here the sample spans about 120,000 clones, approximately 92% being singletons. Here the sequenced sample was peripheral blood, taken 28 days after the second dose of the MenACWY control vaccine. The receptors stem from an adult who received the MenACWY meningococcal vaccine as a control. Both conserved end residues are part of each CDR3. D genes are given only for firm matches. Clone size is not always given. Where it is, it says once, few, many or a class for expanded clones.

cdr3_aa cdr3_nt d_call j_call v_call clone_size
CASSLGFGGRGNQPQHF TGTGCCAGCAGCTTAGGATTCGGGGGGCGCGGCAATCAGCCCCAGCATTTT NA TRBJ1-5 TRBV11-2 once
CASSLVYVLRDDEQFF TGTGCCAGCAGCTTGGTGTATGTCCTCCGGGATGATGAGCAGTTCTTC NA TRBJ2-1 TRBV5-6 NA
CASSSQGEDTEAFF TGTGCCAGCAGCTCACAGGGGGAGGACACTGAAGCTTTCTTT TRBD1 TRBJ1-1 TRBV5-6 NA
CASSSTGGNQPQHF TGTGCCAGCAGCTCGACAGGGGGCAATCAGCCCCAGCATTTT TRBD1 TRBJ1-5 TRBV7-2 NA
CASSPRPAGGYGYTF TGCGCCAGCAGCCCCCGGCCCGCGGGGGGCTATGGCTACACCTTC NA TRBJ1-2 TRBV5-1 NA
CASSPSLDSYNEQFF TGTGCCAGCTCGCCTAGCCTCGACTCCTACAATGAGCAGTTCTTC NA TRBJ2-1 TRBV18 NA
CASSADRPGANVLTF TGTGCCAGCAGTGCAGACAGGCCTGGGGCCAACGTCCTGACTTTC NA TRBJ2-6 TRBV2 NA
CASSLSAGYTF TGTGCCAGTAGTCTTTCGGCTGGCTACACCTTC NA TRBJ1-2 TRBV19 once
CASSGDYYGYTF TGTGCCAGCAGTGGGGACTACTATGGCTACACCTTC NA TRBJ1-2 TRBV2 NA
CASSVVGPLIRETQYF TGTGCCAGCAGCGTAGTAGGTCCCCTTATTCGAGAGACCCAGTACTTC NA TRBJ2-5 TRBV9 NA
CASSQRDRVENTIYF TGCGCCAGCAGCCAACGGGACAGGGTAGAAAACACCATATATTTT TRBD1 TRBJ1-3 TRBV5-1 NA
CASSDYTWQQSRNEQYF TGTGCCAGCAGTGACTATACGTGGCAGCAGAGTCGTAACGAGCAGTACTTC NA TRBJ2-7 TRBV6-1 NA
CASSQPTGESAEAFF TGTGCCAGCAGCCAGCCAACAGGGGAGAGTGCTGAAGCTTTCTTT TRBD1 TRBJ1-1 TRBV14 once